The 20 T cell receptor beta chains reported below all come from one sample, sequenced in a study of cytomegalovirus exposure and HLA in healthy donors. With 60 Vbeta and 13 Jbeta primers, the PCR was carried out. Clones were read by immunoSEQ multiplex PCR, and TCRdb kept only the in-frame ones, dropping some. Among about 67,000 clones listed, approximately 90% were seen once. Sequenced material: PBMCs. The receptor set was obtained from a woman in her 30s in good health and CMV-seropositive.

The V gene is TRBV27, the J gene TRBJ1-1; D is undetermined. The CDR3 runs 14 residues. CDR1 is MNHEY and CDR2 is SMNVEV in the germline V gene (reference sequence). V dropped 3 bases and J dropped 5 bases, with 13 bases sitting between them. The CDR3 protein is CASSLALSGTEAFF. CDR3 sequence (DNA): TGTGCCAGCAGTTTGGCCCTCTCGGGGACTGAAGCTTTCTTT.

The V and J genes are TRBV5-1 and TRBJ2-3; D is perhaps TRBD2 (6 bases). Germline V lookup: CDR1 SGHRS, CDR2 YFSETQ. The CDR3 sequence is 13 residues long. Trimming took off 3 bases at V and 1 base at J, with 6 bases between the two ends. The CDR3 nucleotides are TGCGCCAGCAGCTCTAGCGGCACAGATACGCAGTATTTT. Translated: CASSSSGTDTQYF.

V usage is TRBV11-3 and J usage is TRBJ2-3; TRBD1 matches 7 bases. From germline, CDR1 is SGHNT and CDR2 YENEEA. The CDR3 loop spans 13 amino acids. V lost 5 bases to trimming and J lost 4 bases; unmatched junction nucleotides: 3. The CDR3 loop reads CASSDRVSDTQYF. As DNA, the CDR3 is TGTGCCAGCAGCGACAGGGTCTCAGATACGCAGTATTTT.

The chain combines TRBV2 with TRBJ1-5; 7 nucleotides agree with TRBD1. From germline, CDR1 is SNHLY and CDR2 FYNNEI. V trimming: 5 bases; J trimming: 4 bases; junction bases outside the gene matches: 11. The CDR3 length is 16 residues. The CDR3 spells CASSHTGDSRNQPQHF. The CDR3 DNA sequence: TGTGCCAGCAGTCACACAGGGGACTCGAGAAATCAGCCCCAGCATTTT.

This clone was detected only once. This chain uses TRBV29-1 with TRBJ2-3, with TRBD2 as a possible D gene (6 bases). The CDR3 extends over 15 amino acids. CDR1 is SQVTM and CDR2 is ANQGSEA in the germline V gene. Trimming stripped 4 bases from V and 3 bases from J, with 17 bases between. The CDR3 region has the DNA TGCAGCGTTGTTTTTTTGCGGGAACCGACAGATACGCAGTATTTT. This sequence encodes CSVVFLREPTDTQYF.

V and J are TRBV11-2 and TRBJ1-3; perhaps TRBD1 as D (5 bases). Looked up from germline, CDR1 is SGHAT and CDR2 is FQNNGV. Between the trimmed V and J ends, which lost 1 base and 2 bases, there was a span of 12 bases. The CDR3 sequence is 16 residues long. The CDR3 DNA sequence: TGTGCCAGCAGCTTAGGAAGCCGGGGGGCTGGAAACACCATATATTTT. The encoded protein is CASSLGSRGAGNTIYF.

The rearrangement joins TRBV7-8 to TRBJ2-2; D might be TRBD1 (5 bases). Trimming cost V 1 base and J 8 bases, with 14 bases left between them. The germline V gene encodes CDR1 SGHVS and CDR2 FQNEAQ. There are 15 residues in the CDR3. The CDR3 DNA sequence: TGTGCCAGCAGCTTAGTTCGGGCAGGGCTAGGGGAGCTGTTTTTT. Protein product: CASSLVRAGLGELFF.

The chain has TRBV27 and TRBJ1-5, with D uncertain. The CDR3 loop spans 14 amino acids. CDR1 and CDR2 (germline): MNHEY, SMNVEV (reference sequence). Deletions cut 1 base from V and 5 bases from J, with 9 bases between. CDR3 amino acids: CASSLLAGHQPQHF. The CDR3 DNA is TGTGCCAGCAGTTTATTGGCGGGCCATCAGCCCCAGCATTTT.

V and J are TRBV2 and TRBJ2-1, with 8 bases identical to TRBD2. This CDR3 comprises 16 residues. The V and J ends lost 1 base and 0 bases, in that order; junction bases with no gene match: 2. Germline-derived CDR1 and CDR2 are SNHLY and FYNNEI. Here the CDR3 reads CASSEGREDSYNEQFF. The CDR3 region has the DNA TGTGCCAGCAGTGAAGGGCGGGAGGACTCCTACAATGAGCAGTTCTTC.

The chain has TRBV28 and TRBJ1-3; D remains ambiguous. The CDR3 is made up of 15 amino acids. Germline assignment: CDR1 MDHEN and CDR2 SYDVKM. V was clipped by 3 bases and J by 1 base, with 10 bases between them. CDR3 DNA sequence: TGTGCCAGCAGTTTGCGGGGTTATTCTGGAAACACCATATATTTT. Translation: CASSLRGYSGNTIYF.

V is TRBV9 and J is TRBJ2-1; 10 bases are a match to TRBD2. J gave up 4 bases and V 2 bases, and 3 bases lay outside the gene matches. Germline V gene lookup returns CDR1 SGDLS and CDR2 YYNGEE. The CDR3 contains 15 residues. CDR3 sequence reads: CASSVRTSGYNEQFF. CDR3 DNA sequence: TGTGCCAGCAGCGTCCGGACTAGCGGTTACAATGAGCAGTTCTTC.

The gene calls are TRBV29-1 and TRBJ1-1, with a possible D match to TRBD1 (5 bases). The V gene's germline CDR1 is SQVTM and CDR2 ANQGSEA. The CDR3 is 13 residues long. V lost 6 bases to trimming and J lost 0 bases, with 11 bases between them. In nucleotides, the CDR3 is TGCAGCGTGAATACAGGCATGAACACTGAAGCTTTCTTT. This sequence encodes CSVNTGMNTEAFF.

The V and J genes are TRBV5-1 and TRBJ2-1, with TRBD2 matching over 7 bases. The CDR3 runs to 14 residues. The V segment lost 4 bases and the J segment 5 bases; nucleotides outside the gene matches: 6. From germline, CDR1 is SGHRS and CDR2 YFSETQ. The CDR3 DNA follows: TGCGCCAGCAGCCCAAAGGGACTAAACAATGAGCAGTTCTTC. Translating gives CASSPKGLNNEQFF.

This clone has only one observation. The chain employs TRBV30 and TRBJ2-3; D is perhaps TRBD2 (5 bases). The length of the CDR3 is 14 residues. V was pared by 3 bases and J by 2 bases, with 12 bases between. Germline lookup yields CDR1 GTSNPN and CDR2 SVGIG (reference sequence). CDR3 loop: CAWSFGVSTDTQYF. The DNA of the CDR3 is TGTGCCTGGAGCTTCGGGGTCTCCACAGATACGCAGTATTTT.

The chain recombines TRBV5-1 with TRBJ1-4; 7 nucleotides match TRBD1. The CDR3 totals 14 residues. V trimming: 5 bases; J trimming: 3 bases; junction bases outside the gene matches: 4. Germline CDR1 and CDR2: SGHRS and YFSETQ. In DNA, the CDR3 is TGCGCCAGCAGGCGACAGGGCTCTAATGAAAAACTGTTTTTT. This sequence encodes CASRRQGSNEKLFF. Combining the CDR3 with reference TRBV5-1 and TRBJ1-4 gives the whole variable domain KAGVTQTPRYLIKTRGQQVTLSCSPISGHRSVSWYQQTPGQGLQFLFEYFSETQRNKGNFPGRFSGRQFSNSRSEMNVSTLELGDSALYLCASRRQGSNEKLFFGSGTQLSVL.

CDR3 loop: CASSRDRTEAFF. DNA of the CDR3: TGCGCCAGCAGCCGGGACAGGACTGAAGCTTTCTTT. V usage is TRBV5-1 and J usage is TRBJ1-1; 8 nucleotides agree with TRBD1. J lost 5 bases, V lost 4 bases, and 1 base had no gene match. Germline V lookup: CDR1 SGHRS, CDR2 YFSETQ. CDR3 length: 12 residues.

The gene calls are TRBV5-1 and TRBJ2-7; a weak D match, TRBD1 (6 bases). V was clipped by 2 bases and J by 0 bases, with 12 bases between them. CDR3 size: 15 residues. The V gene's germline CDR1 is SGHRS and CDR2 YFSETQ. The CDR3: CASSFSQGYSYEQYF. As DNA, the CDR3 is TGCGCCAGCAGCTTCTCCCAGGGGTACTCCTACGAGCAGTACTTC.

This chain joins TRBV29-1 and TRBJ2-1, with TRBD2 identical over 11 bases. V shed 3 bases and J 7 bases; nucleotides not matched to a gene: 2. Germline CDR1 reads SQVTM; CDR2 reads ANQGSEA. The CDR3 covers 13 residues. CDR3 sequence (DNA): TGCAGCGTTGAGGGACTAGCGGTGAATGAGCAGTTCTTC. Its protein is CSVEGLAVNEQFF.

J is TRBJ2-7 and V is TRBV7-2; a possible D gene is TRBD2 (6 bases). V was shortened by 8 bases and J by 2 bases, with 19 bases between the two germline ends. Germline CDR1 and CDR2: SGHTA and FQGNSA. The CDR3 has 15 amino acids. In DNA form, the CDR3 reads TGTGCCAGCTTAGTCGGCATAGCGGCTCCCTACGAGCAGTACTTC. Translating gives CASLVGIAAPYEQYF.

As to this clone: The junction shows a germline mismatch at one end, possibly a read error. The identical CDR3 is also encoded by other nucleotide sequences in the sample. DNA for the CDR3: TGTGCCATCGCGAGAGGCAGGGGGCGAGACACTGAAGCTTTCTTC. It yields the protein CAIARGRGRDTEAFF. The genes are TRBV10-3 and TRBJ1-1; 8 bases line up with TRBD1. CDR3 length: 15 residues. Germline values: CDR1 ENHRY, CDR2 SYGVKD.